The rows below give T cell receptor beta chains drawn from one sample of a study of T-cell reconstitution after alpha-beta-depleted transplantation in children. TCRdb reprocessed the PCR reads via MiXCR and lists one record per CDR3 protein. The sample carries about 830,000 distinct CDR3 sequences, 15% to 20% recorded once. Sequencing used PBMCs, mostly from graft donor cells, obtained 360 days after TCRalphabeta/CD19-depleted stem cell transplant. The receptors were sampled from a male patient between 10 and 17 years old who had a stem cell transplant for acute lymphoblastic leukemia, so the T cells may come from the graft donor. The CDR3 runs from the conserved cysteine through the conserved F or W. A D gene is named only where the DNA matches it firmly. Clone size is stated in some rows and not others, as once, few, many or a class when expanded.

NA	TRBV7-9	few	TRBJ2-1	10	CASHLDSEFF	TGTGCCAGCCACCTCGATAGCGAGTTCTTC
NA	TRBV5-1	NA	TRBJ2-1	12	CASRAPAHEQFF	TGCGCCAGCAGGGCCCCGGCCCATGAGCAGTTCTTC
NA	TRBV14	NA	TRBJ2-2	16	CASSQEFRWDTGELFF	TGTGCCAGCAGCCAAGAATTTCGGTGGGACACCGGGGAGCTGTTTTTT
TRBD1	TRBV4-1	few	TRBJ1-1	17	CASSQVVRVQGTPEAFF	TGCGCCAGCAGCCAAGTCGTCCGGGTACAGGGGACCCCTGAAGCTTTCTTT
NA	TRBV20-1	NA	TRBJ2-7	13	CSAGLTPVREQYF	TGCAGTGCTGGCCTGACTCCAGTACGGGAGCAGTACTTC
NA	TRBV6-2/TRBV6-3	NA	TRBJ2-1	17	CASSYSWDSPRGNEQFF	TGTGCCAGCAGTTACTCGTGGGACAGCCCCCGGGGGAATGAGCAGTTCTTC
NA	TRBV29-1	few	TRBJ1-1	13	CSVEKWPNTEAFF	TGCAGCGTTGAAAAGTGGCCTAACACTGAAGCTTTCTTT
TRBD2	TRBV20-1	NA	TRBJ2-3	15	CSAPRSSGREDTQYF	TGCAGTGCTCCACGGAGTAGCGGGAGGGAAGATACGCAGTATTTT
NA	TRBV5-1	many	TRBJ1-1	13	CASSLFVNTEAFF	TGCGCCAGCAGCTTGTTCGTGAACACTGAAGCTTTCTTT
NA	TRBV19	few	TRBJ2-7	11	CASRIPLEQYF	TGTGCCAGTAGGATCCCCCTCGAGCAGTACTTC
TRBD2	TRBV5-6	many	TRBJ2-3	15	CASSFTSGSFSAQYF	TGTGCCAGCAGCTTCACTAGCGGGAGCTTCAGTGCGCAGTATTTT
TRBD1	TRBV12-3/TRBV12-4	NA	TRBJ2-6	18	CASSPGTGSYSGANVLTF	TGTGCCAGCAGTCCTGGGACAGGGTCATACTCTGGGGCCAACGTCCTGACTTTC
NA	TRBV3-1	NA	TRBJ1-4	16	CASSQWSSAMNKELFF	TGTGCCAGCAGCCAATGGTCCTCCGCTATGAATAAGGAACTGTTTTTT
TRBD2	TRBV27	few	TRBJ2-1	15	CASSLAGISYNEQFF	TGTGCCAGCAGTCTAGCGGGAATTTCCTACAATGAGCAGTTCTTC
NA	TRBV20-1	many	TRBJ2-3	13	CSAPQGITETQYF	TGCAGTGCCCCTCAAGGGATCACAGAAACGCAGTATTTT
TRBD2	TRBV11-2	few	TRBJ2-2	15	CASSWRGRMTGELFF	TGTGCCAGCAGCTGGCGCGGGAGGATGACCGGGGAGCTGTTTTTT
NA	TRBV7-6	NA	TRBJ1-2	18	CASSNREGRQERCYGYTF	TGTGCCAGCAGCAATCGTGAGGGTCGACAGGAAAGGTGCTATGGCTACACCTTC
TRBD1	TRBV7-8	few	TRBJ2-5	17	CASSLPPGQGSEETQYF	TGTGCCAGCAGCTTGCCCCCGGGACAGGGATCGGAGGAGACCCAGTACTTC
TRBD1	TRBV5-4	few	TRBJ2-3	15	CASSLGQKSTDTQYF	TGTGCCAGCAGCCTGGGACAGAAGAGCACAGATACGCAGTATTTT
NA	TRBV19	few	TRBJ2-1	13	CASRLDSNNEQFF	TGTGCCAGTAGGTTGGACAGCAACAATGAGCAGTTCTTC
TRBD2	TRBV20-1	NA	TRBJ2-1	15	CSPSLAGVPYNEQFF	TGCAGTCCCTCCCTGGCGGGAGTGCCTTACAATGAGCAGTTCTTC
TRBD2	TRBV18	NA	TRBJ2-7	16	CASSVLRLAGNYEQYF	TGTGCCAGCTCGGTCCTCAGGCTAGCGGGAAACTACGAGCAGTACTTC
NA	TRBV20-1	NA	TRBJ1-2	11	CSARGGLDYTF	TGCAGTGCTAGAGGTGGTTTGGACTACACCTTC
TRBD1	TRBV7-9	few	TRBJ1-4	14	CASSFGGGYEKLFF	TGTGCCAGCAGCTTTGGAGGGGGCTATGAAAAACTGTTTTTT
NA	TRBV5-1	NA	TRBJ2-6	17	CASSLRVPVSGANVLTF	TGCGCCAGCAGCTTAAGAGTACCAGTCTCTGGGGCCAACGTCCTGACTTTC
NA	TRBV3-1	NA	TRBJ2-3	16	CASSQGLGPSTDTQYF	TGTGCCAGCAGCCAAGGTCTGGGACCTAGCACAGATACGCAGTATTTT
NA	TRBV20-1	many	TRBJ2-1	13	CSARQYSYNEQFF	TGCAGTGCTAGACAGTACTCCTACAATGAGCAGTTCTTC
NA	TRBV2	NA	TRBJ2-1	18	CASKGTSSTGKVYNEQFF	TGTGCCAGCAAGGGGACGTCATCTACAGGGAAGGTCTACAATGAGCAGTTCTTC
TRBD1	TRBV5-1	few	TRBJ2-1	14	CASSSGQGNHEQFF	TGCGCCAGCAGCTCAGGACAGGGGAACCATGAGCAGTTCTTC
NA	TRBV27	NA	TRBJ2-5	15	CASSLLPDYQETQYF	TGTGCCAGCAGTTTACTACCAGACTACCAAGAGACCCAGTACTTC
NA	TRBV6-5	NA	TRBJ1-5	16	CASSYGGAEDNQPQHF	TGTGCCAGCAGTTACGGAGGGGCGGAGGACAATCAGCCCCAGCATTTT
NA	TRBV7-9	NA	TRBJ2-7	15	CASSDGTFSSYEQYF	TGTGCCAGCAGCGACGGCACCTTCAGCTCCTACGAGCAGTACTTC
TRBD1	TRBV19	NA	TRBJ1-5	17	CASSMLGTGRGNQPQHF	TGTGCCAGTAGTATGCTCGGGACAGGGCGCGGCAATCAGCCCCAGCATTTT
NA	TRBV11-2	many	TRBJ2-1	11	CASSLVGQQFF	TGTGCCAGCAGCTTAGTTGGGCAGCAGTTCTTC
TRBD2	TRBV12-3/TRBV12-4	few	TRBJ2-5	15	CASSPRTRRGETQYF	TGTGCCAGCAGTCCCCGGACTAGACGGGGAGAGACCCAGTACTTC
NA	TRBV4-1	NA	TRBJ2-3	14	CASSQYASTDTQYF	TGCGCCAGCAGCCAATATGCATCCACAGATACGCAGTATTTT
NA	TRBV5-1	few	TRBJ2-1	13	CASSFWFGNEQFF	TGCGCCAGCAGCTTTTGGTTCGGAAATGAGCAGTTCTTC
TRBD1	TRBV5-1	NA	TRBJ1-3	19	CASSLGGTGVRLSGNTIYF	TGCGCCAGCAGCTTGGGCGGGACAGGAGTTCGTCTCTCTGGAAACACCATATATTTT
NA	TRBV5-1	NA	TRBJ2-7	15	CASSLEDGKVGEQYF	TGCGCCAGCAGCTTGGAGGACGGGAAGGTTGGCGAGCAGTACTTC
TRBD2	TRBV9	NA	TRBJ2-4	14	CASSDLAGENIQYF	TGTGCCAGCAGCGACTTAGCGGGGGAAAACATTCAGTACTTC